The 31 T cell receptor beta chains reported below all come from one sample, sequenced in a study of vaccination effects on CD4 cells after COVID-19. Antigen specificity for these receptors is unknown. TCRdb keeps only in-frame clones here, not all; method: immunoSEQ multiplex PCR. The data show tens of thousands of clones, roughly 80% seen once. After expansion with viral peptide pools in the ViraFEST assay, antigen-specific CD4+ T cells were sequenced. Culturing for 9 to 10 days preceded CD4+ T cell isolation. Nucleocapsid antibodies stayed negative before and after vaccination, showing no earlier SARS-CoV-2 infection. The specimen comprised CD4+ T cells from PBMCs cultured with HCoV-NL63 spike peptides, sampled before COVID-19 vaccination. Receptors were obtained from a human donor who received a COVID-19 vaccine.

CDR3 amino acids: CASSVGPDNEQFF. The CDR3 bases are TGTGCCAGCAGCGTAGGTCCCGACAATGAGCAGTTCTTC. The V and J genes are TRBV9 and TRBJ2-1; D is undetermined. The germline V and J ends were trimmed by 0 bases and 5 bases, with 6 bases remaining between them. There are 13 residues in the CDR3. Germline CDR1 is SGDLS and CDR2 is YYNGEE.

V is TRBV4-3 and J is TRBJ1-6, with a possible D match to TRBD1 (5 bases). The CDR3 consists of 16 residues. CDR1 is LGHNA and CDR2 is YSLEER in the germline V gene. V dropped 0 bases and J dropped 9 bases, with 15 bases sitting between them. In nucleotides, the CDR3 is TGCGCCAGCAGCCAAGATGTAGCAGGGTCCGGTTCACCCCTCCACTTT. Its translation is CASSQDVAGSGSPLHF.

A single count supports this clone. CDR3 amino acids: CASSRSGGSYNSPLHF. The CDR3, as DNA: TGTGCCAGCAGTAGGTCGGGGGGCTCCTATAATTCACCCCTCCACTTT. The rearrangement uses TRBV27 and TRBJ1-6; D possibly corresponds to TRBD1 (5 bases). The ends were cut back, 5 bases at V and 0 bases at J, with 11 bases in the middle. CDR1 is MNHEY, CDR2 SMNVEV, per germline (reference sequence). The CDR3 spans 16 residues.

Here the CDR3 reads CASSPRTRTNEQFF. The DNA for the CDR3 is TGTGCCAGCAGCCCACGAACTAGAACCAATGAGCAGTTCTTC. This chain joins TRBV2 and TRBJ2-1, with D perhaps TRBD2 (5 bases). The CDR3 length is 14 residues. The V end was cut by 6 bases, the J end by 6 bases, with 15 bases between. Germline V gives CDR1 SNHLY, CDR2 FYNNEI.

This sequence joins TRBV2 and TRBJ2-7; D ambiguous. The V and J ends lost 6 bases and 7 bases respectively, with 13 bases between them. This CDR3 is 12 amino acids long. CDR1 and CDR2 (germline): SNHLY, FYNNEI. The CDR3 DNA is TGTGCCAGCAGGGAGTTAAGTAGGGAGCAGTACTTC. It specifies CASRELSREQYF.

The chain combines TRBV19 with TRBJ2-2, with unresolved D. Germline CDR1 and CDR2: LNHDA and SQIVND (reference sequence). The CDR3 loop spans 14 amino acids. V was pared by 10 bases and J by 3 bases, with 15 bases between. CDR3 bases: TGTGCCACCAACCTTCGTCTACACACCGGGGAGCTGTTTTTT. The encoded protein is CATNLRLHTGELFF.

This sequence joins TRBV30 and TRBJ1-6; TRBD1 is a possible D gene (6 bases). The CDR3 length is 15 residues. The V gene's germline CDR1 is GTSNPN and CDR2 SVGIG (reference sequence). V shed 4 bases and J shed 10 bases, with 20 bases lying between them. CDR3 sequence: CAWTLGGQGKSPLHF. CDR3 in DNA: TGTGCCTGGACCCTAGGGGGACAAGGGAAATCACCCCTCCACTTT.

The V and J genes are TRBV2 and TRBJ2-5, with D possibly being TRBD1 (6 bases). CDR3 length: 13 amino acids. Germline V gene data show CDR1 as SNHLY and CDR2 as FYNNEI. V lost 8 bases to trimming and J lost 0 bases, with 10 bases between them. The CDR3 DNA is TGTGCCAGCCAAAGGGACAACCAAGAGACCCAGTACTTC. As protein: CASQRDNQETQYF. Full variable domain (rest looked up from reference TRBV2 and TRBJ2-5): EPEVTQTPSHQVTQMGQEVILRCVPISNHLYFYWYRQILGQKVEFLVSFYNNEISEKSEIFDDQFSVERPDGSNFTLKIRSTKLEDSAMYFCASQRDNQETQYFGPGTRLLVL.

This chain joins TRBV20-1 and TRBJ2-1; no clear D gene. The V end was cut by 4 bases, the J end by 10 bases, with 11 bases between. The CDR3 contains 11 residues. CDR1 is DFQATT, CDR2 SNEGSKA, per germline (reference sequence). The CDR3 sequence is CSATPTGEQFF. The CDR3, as DNA: TGCAGTGCTACCCCGACGGGCGAGCAGTTCTTC.

As for this clone: Distinct nucleotide sequences in the sample also encode this CDR3. The CDR3 reads CASSVGDGNTIYF. The DNA for the CDR3 is TGTGCCAGCAGCGTAGGGGATGGAAACACCATATATTTT. The rearrangement links TRBV9 to TRBJ1-3; D unclear. Trimming took off 0 bases at V and 3 bases at J, with 4 bases between the two ends. Per the germline V gene, CDR1 is SGDLS and CDR2 is YYNGEE. This CDR3 has 13 residues.

Here the CDR3 DNA reads TGTGCCAGCAGCCTCAAAGAGACCCAGTACTTC. Translating gives CASSLKETQYF. The chain employs TRBV7-2 and TRBJ2-5; D gene unclear. The V end was cut by 5 bases, the J end by 3 bases, with 4 bases between. This CDR3 comprises 11 residues. Germline V gene data show CDR1 as SGHTA and CDR2 as FQGNSA.

The chain is built from TRBV6-2 or TRBV6-3 and TRBJ2-5; 7 nucleotides line up with TRBD1. Looked up from germline, CDR1 is MNHEY and CDR2 is SVGEGT. V lost 5 bases and J lost 5; bases outside the gene matches: 11. CDR3 length equals 15 residues. The CDR3 loop reads CASSLTGKGLETQYF. For the CDR3, the DNA is TGTGCCAGCAGTCTGACAGGGAAGGGCTTGGAGACCCAGTACTTC.

This clone appeared once. This chain links TRBV28 with TRBJ2-7, with TRBD1 matching 8 bases. The V segment lost 8 bases and the J segment 2 bases; nucleotides outside the gene matches: 11. The CDR3 consists of 15 residues. Germline values: CDR1 MDHEN, CDR2 SYDVKM. CDR3 sequence reads: CASRGEGTGAYEQYF. DNA of the CDR3: TGTGCCAGCCGCGGTGAGGGGACAGGAGCCTACGAGCAGTACTTC.

The chain links TRBV6-5 to TRBJ1-1; 8 bases match TRBD1. V was clipped by 6 bases and J by 1 base; unmatched bases: 7. The CDR3 is 15 residues long. CDR1 is MNHEY, CDR2 SVGAGI, per germline. CDR3 loop: CASSRRDRGNTEAFF. CDR3 sequence (DNA): TGTGCCAGCAGCCGCCGCGACAGGGGGAACACTGAAGCTTTCTTT.

The V and J genes are TRBV14 and TRBJ2-7; 10 nucleotides line up with TRBD1. The V and J ends lost 3 bases and 2 bases, in that order; junction bases with no gene match: 10. Germline CDR1 SGHDN, CDR2 FVKESK. The CDR3 loop spans 17 amino acids. For the CDR3, the DNA is TGTGCCAGCAGCCACTATCTACCGGGACAGGGGCCCTACGAGCAGTACTTC. This sequence encodes CASSHYLPGQGPYEQYF.

The rearrangement uses TRBV29-1 and TRBJ1-2; a weak D match, TRBD1 (6 bases). V was shortened by 3 bases and J by 0 bases, with 14 bases between the two germline ends. CDR1 is SQVTM and CDR2 is ANQGSEA in the germline V gene. This CDR3 region has 15 residues. CDR3 region: CSVDGDRPSNYGYTF. As DNA, the CDR3 is TGCAGCGTTGACGGTGACAGGCCCTCTAACTATGGCTACACCTTC.

The chain has TRBV4-1 and TRBJ1-1, with D tentatively TRBD1 (5 bases). This CDR3 region has 14 residues. V gave up 1 base and J gave up 5 bases, with 11 bases separating them. In germline, CDR1 is MGHRA, CDR2 YSYEKL. CDR3 bases: TGCGCCAGCAGCCAAGCTCAGGGATGGACTGAAGCTTTCTTT. It yields the protein CASSQAQGWTEAFF.

This clone has more than one count but fewer than ten. The chain is built from TRBV28 and TRBJ1-1; no clear D gene. The ends were cut back, 1 base at V and 1 base at J, with 7 bases in the middle. Germline CDR1 and CDR2: MDHEN and SYDVKM. This CDR3 is 14 amino acids long. In nucleotides, the CDR3 is TGTGCCAGCAGTTTATCCACACGGAACACTGAAGCTTTCTTT. As protein: CASSLSTRNTEAFF.

The chain uses TRBV28 and TRBJ1-5, with 11 bases fitting TRBD1. The CDR3 runs to 16 residues. The germline gives CDR1 MDHEN, CDR2 SYDVKM. Trimming removed 6 bases from V and 4 bases from J; junction bases left unmatched: 8. CDR3 sequence (DNA): TGTGCCAGCAGAACAGCGGACAGGGGGCGGAATCAGCCCCAGCATTTT. Protein product: CASRTADRGRNQPQHF.

Sample share makes this clone large. V is TRBV30 and J is TRBJ1-5, with a tentative D call TRBD1 (5 bases). CDR1 is GTSNPN and CDR2 is SVGIG in the germline V gene (reference sequence). CDR3 length equals 12 residues. V was trimmed by 5 bases and J by 7 bases, leaving 12 bases between them. The CDR3 region has the DNA TGTGCCTGGGGGGGAGGGGCACAGCCCCAGCATTTT. Its protein is CAWGGGAQPQHF. Using reference TRBV30 and TRBJ1-5 for the parts outside the CDR3, the full variable domain is SQTIHQWPATLVQPVGSPLSLECTVEGTSNPNLYWYRQAAGRGLQLLFYSVGIGQISSEVPQNLSASRPQDRQFILSSKKLLLSDSGFYLCAWGGGAQPQHFGDGTRLSIL.

This rearrangement joins TRBV28 to TRBJ2-6; no clear D. This CDR3 contains 15 residues. The ends were cut back, 6 bases at V and 0 bases at J, with 9 bases in the middle. Looked up from germline, CDR1 is MDHEN and CDR2 is SYDVKM. The CDR3 is CASRFGSSGANVLTF. The CDR3 DNA reads as TGTGCCAGCAGATTCGGGTCCTCTGGGGCCAACGTCCTGACTTTC.

This clone showed up just a few times. The chain carries TRBV4-2 and TRBJ1-2; 9 bases line up with TRBD1. Trimming removed 2 bases from V and 7 bases from J; junction bases left unmatched: 11. The CDR3 contains 16 residues. From germline, CDR1 is LGHNA and CDR2 YNFKEQ. CDR3 in amino acids: CASSQLTGGFALGYTF. CDR3 bases: TGTGCCAGCAGCCAACTTACAGGGGGCTTCGCTCTTGGCTACACCTTC.

The rearrangement joins TRBV5-4 to TRBJ1-1; D ambiguous. CDR1 is SGHNT, CDR2 YYREEE, per germline (reference sequence). V dropped 4 bases and J dropped 1 base, with 11 bases sitting between them. The length of the CDR3 is 14 residues. CDR3 bases: TGTGCCAGCAGCACCTTCGGTGGGAACACTGAAGCTTTCTTT. This gives the protein CASSTFGGNTEAFF.

On this clone: The germline gene is not matched at one end of the junction; a read error may be the cause. This chain's CDR3 is CASSLGAGLPSGANVLTF. CDR3 DNA: TGTGCTAGCAGCCTGGGGGCAGGGCTGCCCTCTGGGGCCAACGTCCTGACTTTC. V and J are TRBV7-7 and TRBJ2-6; tentative D call: TRBD1 (6 bases). The CDR3 extends over 18 amino acids. Germline loops: CDR1 SSHAT, CDR2 FNYEAQ (reference sequence).

This clone was counted only a few times. The chain has TRBV6-2 or TRBV6-3 and TRBJ1-1; D not certain. V was trimmed by 0 bases and J by 1 base, leaving 9 bases between them. There are 15 residues in the CDR3. Germline-derived CDR1 and CDR2 are MNHEY and SVGEGT. The CDR3 DNA is TGTGCCAGCAGTTACTCGTGGGGTTGGAACACTGAAGCTTTCTTT. Its protein product is CASSYSWGWNTEAFF.

The V and J genes are TRBV27 and TRBJ1-4, with 7 bases lining up with TRBD1. Germline V CDR1 and CDR2: MNHEY, SMNVEV (reference sequence). Trimming at V came to 2 bases and at J to 3 bases, leaving 6 bases not matched to a gene. CDR3 length equals 16 residues. Here the CDR3 reads CASSLRGLGANEKLFF. CDR3 sequence (DNA): TGTGCCAGCAGTTTAAGGGGGCTGGGAGCTAATGAAAAACTGTTTTTT. Filled out from reference TRBV27 and TRBJ1-4, the complete variable domain reads EAQVTQNPRYLITVTGKKLTVTCSQNMNHEYMSWYRQDPGLGLRQIYYSMNVEVTDKGDVPEGYKVSRKEKRNFPLILESPSPNQTSLYFCASSLRGLGANEKLFFGSGTQLSVL.

This chain joins TRBV25-1 and TRBJ2-7; either TRBD1 or TRBD2 may fit D (6 bases each). CDR3 length: 15 amino acids. Germline V gene lookup returns CDR1 MGHDK and CDR2 SYGVNS. V was cut by 5 bases and J by 3 bases, with 17 bases left in between. In nucleotides, the CDR3 is TGTGCCAGCAGTCACCCGCAGGGGACTTGCTACGAGCAGTACTTC. Its translation: CASSHPQGTCYEQYF.

This sequence joins TRBV12-3 or TRBV12-4 and TRBJ1-5, with D perhaps TRBD1 (5 bases). CDR3 length: 13 residues. V was clipped by 7 bases and J by 7 bases, with 14 bases between them. The chain's CDR3 is CASTRGGGQPQHF. CDR3 nucleotide sequence: TGTGCCAGCACCCGGGGTGGGGGACAGCCCCAGCATTTT.

In nucleotides, the CDR3 is TGTGCCACCAGCAGAGATCTTGTCGATCAGCCCCAGCATTTT. Its protein product is CATSRDLVDQPQHF. The V call is TRBV15, the J call TRBJ1-5, with D unresolved. The CDR3 consists of 14 residues. Trimming shortened V by 0 bases and J by 5 bases, and 8 bases separated the two germline ends. Germline lookup yields CDR1 LNHNV and CDR2 YYDKDF (reference sequence).

CDR3 in DNA: TGTGCCAGTAGTCCCGGACAGGGAGGCGAGCAGTACTTC. Amino acid sequence: CASSPGQGGEQYF. V usage is TRBV19 and J usage is TRBJ2-7; 8 positions match TRBD1. This CDR3 is built from 13 residues. The V gene end was trimmed by 5 bases and the J gene end by 6 bases; junction bases not matched to a gene: 6. From germline, CDR1 is LNHDA and CDR2 SQIVND (reference sequence).

This chain links TRBV3-1 (or the pseudogene TRBV3-2) with TRBJ2-3; no reliable D call. The germline V and J ends were trimmed by 2 bases and 7 bases, with 4 bases remaining between them. Germline-derived CDR1 and CDR2 are LGHDT and YNNKEL (reference sequence). The CDR3 covers 11 residues. CDR3 DNA sequence: TGTGCCAGCAGCCAACAATATACGCAGTATTTT. Amino acids: CASSQQYTQYF.